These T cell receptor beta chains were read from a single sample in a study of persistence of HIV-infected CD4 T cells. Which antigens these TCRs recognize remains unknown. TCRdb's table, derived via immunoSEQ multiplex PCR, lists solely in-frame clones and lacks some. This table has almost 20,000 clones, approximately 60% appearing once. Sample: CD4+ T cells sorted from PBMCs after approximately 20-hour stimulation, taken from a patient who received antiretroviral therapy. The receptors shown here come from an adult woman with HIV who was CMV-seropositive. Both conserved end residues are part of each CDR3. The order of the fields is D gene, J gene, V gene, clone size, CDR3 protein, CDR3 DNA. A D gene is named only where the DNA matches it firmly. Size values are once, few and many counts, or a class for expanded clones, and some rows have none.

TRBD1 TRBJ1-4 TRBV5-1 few CASSLTGQGVLGEKLFF TGCGCCAGCAGCTTAACCGGACAGGGGGTTTTAGGGGAAAAACTGTTTTTT
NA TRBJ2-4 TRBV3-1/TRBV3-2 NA CASTPGTGTVQYF TGTGCCAGCACCCCTGGGACCGGGACGGTTCAGTACTTC
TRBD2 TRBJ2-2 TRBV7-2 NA CASTWGGSTGELFF TGTGCCAGCACATGGGGGGGTAGCACCGGGGAGCTGTTTTTT
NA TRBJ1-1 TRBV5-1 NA CASSPIRGNTEAFF TGCGCCAGCAGCCCAATCAGGGGGAACACTGAAGCTTTCTTT
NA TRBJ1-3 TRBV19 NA CASSMLGSGNTIYF TGTGCCAGTAGTATGTTGGGGTCTGGAAACACCATATATTTT
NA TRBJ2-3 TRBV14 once CASSQGIAGHTQYF TGTGCCAGCAGCCAAGGGATAGCAGGGCATACGCAGTATTTT
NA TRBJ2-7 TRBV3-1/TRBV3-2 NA CASSQGGSPTKQYF TGTGCCAGCAGCCAAGGCGGCAGTCCTACGAAGCAGTACTTC
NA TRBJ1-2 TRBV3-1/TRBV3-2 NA CASSLPLGSGYTF TGTGCCAGCAGCCTCCCCCTGGGCAGCGGCTACACCTTC
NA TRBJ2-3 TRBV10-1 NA CASSNDPNTQYF TGCGCCAGCAGTAACGACCCGAATACGCAGTATTTT
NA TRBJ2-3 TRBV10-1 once CASSDPAGDDTQYF TGCGCCAGCAGTGACCCGGCCGGGGACGATACGCAGTATTTT
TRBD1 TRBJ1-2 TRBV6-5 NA CASTLDRVERGYTF TGTGCCAGCACTCTGGACAGGGTTGAGCGTGGCTACACCTTC
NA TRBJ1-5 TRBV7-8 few CASSLERGSNQPQHF TGTGCCAGCAGCTTAGAGCGGGGGAGCAATCAGCCCCAGCATTTT
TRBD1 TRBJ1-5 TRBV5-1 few CASSSGQGDQPQHF TGCGCCAGCAGCTCGGGACAGGGGGATCAGCCCCAGCATTTT
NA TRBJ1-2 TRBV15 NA CATSRGQQYGYTF TGTGCCACCAGCAGGGGACAACAGTATGGCTACACCTTC
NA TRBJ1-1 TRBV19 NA CASSIYRNTEAFF TGTGCCAGTAGTATTTACCGGAACACTGAAGCTTTCTTT
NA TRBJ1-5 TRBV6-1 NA CASSEVGGYNQPQHF TGTGCCAGCAGTGAAGTAGGTGGATACAATCAGCCCCAGCATTTT
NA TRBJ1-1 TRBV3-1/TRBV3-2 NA CASSQRHQGHTEAFF TGTGCCAGCAGCCAACGCCATCAGGGACACACTGAAGCTTTCTTT
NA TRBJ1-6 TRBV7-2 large CASSVGVLGSPLHF TGTGCCAGCAGCGTGGGGGTTCTTGGATCACCCCTCCACTTT
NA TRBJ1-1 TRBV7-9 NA CASTPGRDTEAFF TGTGCCAGCACCCCCGGAAGGGACACTGAAGCTTTCTTT
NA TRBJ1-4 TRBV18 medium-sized CASSPPGGKLFF TGTGCCAGCTCACCACCGGGGGGAAAACTGTTTTTT
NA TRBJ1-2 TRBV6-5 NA CASSQHRDLYYGYTF TGTGCCAGCAGTCAACACCGGGACCTGTACTATGGCTACACCTTC
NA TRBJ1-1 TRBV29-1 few CSVVKENTEAFF TGCAGCGTTGTTAAGGAGAACACTGAAGCTTTCTTT
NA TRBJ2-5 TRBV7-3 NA CASTPGGALDQETQYF TGTGCCAGCACCCCTGGCGGAGCCCTAGATCAAGAGACCCAGTACTTC
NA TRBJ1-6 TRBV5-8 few CASSLLGTENSPLHF TGTGCCAGCAGCTTGCTCGGGACCGAAAATTCACCCCTCCACTTT
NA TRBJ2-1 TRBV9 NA CASSLRGDNYNEQFF TGTGCCAGCAGCCTTAGGGGGGACAACTACAATGAGCAGTTCTTC
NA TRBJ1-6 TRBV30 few CAWSVDRRSPLHF TGTGCCTGGAGTGTAGACAGAAGATCACCCCTCCACTTT
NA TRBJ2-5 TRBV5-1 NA CASSLQGPETQYF TGCGCCAGCAGCTTGCAGGGGCCAGAGACCCAGTACTTC
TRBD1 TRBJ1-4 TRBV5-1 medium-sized CASSLAGGALNEKLFF TGCGCCAGCAGCTTGGCAGGGGGGGCACTTAATGAAAAACTGTTTTTT
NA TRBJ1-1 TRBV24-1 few CATSDGGNTEAFF TGTGCCACCAGTGATGGGGGGAACACTGAAGCTTTCTTT
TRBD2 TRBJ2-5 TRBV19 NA CASSILAGFVETQYF TGTGCCAGTAGTATTCTAGCGGGGTTCGTCGAGACCCAGTACTTC
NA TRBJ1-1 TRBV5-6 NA CASREEGNTEAFF TGTGCCAGCAGAGAGGAGGGGAACACTGAAGCTTTCTTT
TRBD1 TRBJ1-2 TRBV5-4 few CASSIDGQGNYGYTF TGTGCCAGCAGCATCGATGGACAGGGAAACTATGGCTACACCTTC
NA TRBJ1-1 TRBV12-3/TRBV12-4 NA CASSLARDTEAFF TGTGCCAGCAGTTTAGCCAGGGACACTGAAGCTTTCTTT
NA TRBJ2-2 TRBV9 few CASSPPRAGLNTGELFF TGTGCCAGCAGCCCGCCCAGGGCAGGATTAAACACCGGGGAGCTGTTTTTT
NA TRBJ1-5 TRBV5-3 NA CARKTPESNQPQHF TGTGCCAGAAAGACCCCCGAGAGCAATCAGCCCCAGCATTTT
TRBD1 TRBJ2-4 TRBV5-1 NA CASSYDRDRDIQYF TGCGCCAGCAGCTACGACAGGGATCGAGACATTCAGTACTTC
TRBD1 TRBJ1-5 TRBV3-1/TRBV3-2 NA CASSQGTGRNQPQHF TGTGCCAGCAGCCAAGGGACAGGGCGCAATCAGCCCCAGCATTTT
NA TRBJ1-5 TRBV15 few CATSRGWLGNQPQHF TGTGCCACCAGCAGAGGATGGTTGGGCAATCAGCCCCAGCATTTT
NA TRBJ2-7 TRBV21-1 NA CASSTRISYEQYF TGTGCCAGCAGCACCCGGATCTCCTACGAGCAGTACTTC
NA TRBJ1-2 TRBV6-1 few CASSEASHSFSYGYTF TGTGCCAGCAGTGAAGCGAGTCACTCCTTTTCCTATGGCTACACCTTC
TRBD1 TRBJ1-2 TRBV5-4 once CASSYGQGAGNYGYTF TGTGCCAGCAGCTACGGACAGGGGGCGGGAAACTATGGCTACACCTTC
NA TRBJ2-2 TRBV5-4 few CASSLRTGLLSGELFF TGTGCCAGCAGCTTGAGAACAGGGTTGTTGAGCGGGGAGCTGTTTTTT
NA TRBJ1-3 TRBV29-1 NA CSVENRQTSGNTIYF TGCAGCGTTGAAAACAGGCAAACCTCTGGAAACACCATATATTTT
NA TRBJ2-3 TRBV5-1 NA CASSFDRMSTDTQYF TGCGCCAGCAGCTTTGACAGGATGAGCACAGATACGCAGTATTTT
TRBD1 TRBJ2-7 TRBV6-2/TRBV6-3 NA CASSYSTGTLSYEQYF TGTGCCAGCAGTTACTCGACAGGGACCCTCTCCTACGAGCAGTACTTC
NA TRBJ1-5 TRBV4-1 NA CASSQADQPQHF TGCGCCAGCAGCCAAGCTGATCAGCCCCAGCATTTT
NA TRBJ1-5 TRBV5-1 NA CASSFDGSNQPQHF TGCGCCAGCAGCTTTGACGGGAGCAATCAGCCCCAGCATTTT
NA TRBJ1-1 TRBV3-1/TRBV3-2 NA CASSPSAAATEAFF TGTGCCAGCAGCCCCTCGGCCGCGGCTACTGAAGCTTTCTTT